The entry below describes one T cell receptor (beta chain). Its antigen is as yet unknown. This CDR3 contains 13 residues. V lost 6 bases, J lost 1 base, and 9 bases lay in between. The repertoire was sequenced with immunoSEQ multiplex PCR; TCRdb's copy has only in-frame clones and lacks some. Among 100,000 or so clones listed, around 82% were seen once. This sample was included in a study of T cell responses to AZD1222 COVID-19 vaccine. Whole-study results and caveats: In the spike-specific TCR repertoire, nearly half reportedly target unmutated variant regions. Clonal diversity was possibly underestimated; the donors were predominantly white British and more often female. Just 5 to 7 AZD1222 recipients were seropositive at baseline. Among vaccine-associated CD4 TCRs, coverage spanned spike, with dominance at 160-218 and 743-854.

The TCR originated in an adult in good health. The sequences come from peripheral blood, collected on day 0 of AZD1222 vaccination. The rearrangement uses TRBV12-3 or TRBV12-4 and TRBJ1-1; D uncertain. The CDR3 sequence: CASSLLENTEAFF. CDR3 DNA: TGTGCCAGCAGCCTACTAGAGAACACTGAAGCTTTCTTT.